This TCR beta chain was sequenced for a study of T-cell memory formation after mild COVID-19. Barcoded TCR alpha and TCR beta cDNA libraries with UMIs came from 5'RACE using constant-segment primers. TCRdb reprocessed the 5' RACE reads via MiXCR and lists one record per CDR3 protein. This sample has 180,000 or so distinct CDR3 sequences, with about 9.9% found just once. This clonotype was detected a few times. V was shortened by 5 bases and J by 4 bases, with 11 bases between the two germline ends. CDR3 length equals 13 residues. Germline-derived CDR1 and CDR2 are LNHDA and SQIVND (reference sequence).

The sequenced material came from PBMCs or a T cell subset sorted from them (not recorded which). The chain is built from TRBV19 and TRBJ1-2; D unresolved. The TCR was taken from a man between 18 and 29 years old who had mild COVID-19 (a few samples of this study predate the infection). Cell type and time point are not known. This CDR3 is CASSFAAAYGYTF. CDR3 nucleotide sequence: TGTGCCAGTAGTTTCGCGGCAGCCTATGGCTACACCTTC.